This entry concerns a single T cell receptor (beta chain). V was clipped by 7 bases and J by 2 bases; unmatched bases: 9. Looked up from germline, CDR1 is MDHEN and CDR2 is SYDVKM. There are 16 residues in the CDR3. These data belong to a study of T cell changes during pregnancy in multiple sclerosis. This table comes from immunoSEQ multiplex PCR, and its TCRdb copy is limited to in-frame clones, with some not included. The profile covers 70,000 or so clones, with about 93% appearing a single time and just under 0.3% taken by the ten largest. The chain employs TRBV28 and TRBJ2-2; 8 bases are a match to TRBD1. The TCR comes from a female donor with multiple sclerosis, enrolled in a pregnancy study. Sample: CD4+ T cells from peripheral blood mononuclear cells, taken after pregnancy. The CDR3 loop reads CASKKPRGPNTGELFF. The DNA of the CDR3 is TGTGCCAGCAAAAAGCCCAGGGGGCCCAACACCGGGGAGCTGTTTTTT.